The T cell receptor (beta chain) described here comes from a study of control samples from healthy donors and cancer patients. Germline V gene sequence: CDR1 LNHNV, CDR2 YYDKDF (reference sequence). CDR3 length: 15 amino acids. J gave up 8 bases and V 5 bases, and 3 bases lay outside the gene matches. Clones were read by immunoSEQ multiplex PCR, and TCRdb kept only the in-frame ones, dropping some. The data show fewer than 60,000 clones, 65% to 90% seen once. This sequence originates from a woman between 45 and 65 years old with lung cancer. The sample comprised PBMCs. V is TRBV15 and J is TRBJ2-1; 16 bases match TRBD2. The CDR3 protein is CATSGTSGGVDEQFF. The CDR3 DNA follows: TGTGCCACCAGCGGGACTAGCGGGGGGGTTGATGAGCAGTTCTTC.